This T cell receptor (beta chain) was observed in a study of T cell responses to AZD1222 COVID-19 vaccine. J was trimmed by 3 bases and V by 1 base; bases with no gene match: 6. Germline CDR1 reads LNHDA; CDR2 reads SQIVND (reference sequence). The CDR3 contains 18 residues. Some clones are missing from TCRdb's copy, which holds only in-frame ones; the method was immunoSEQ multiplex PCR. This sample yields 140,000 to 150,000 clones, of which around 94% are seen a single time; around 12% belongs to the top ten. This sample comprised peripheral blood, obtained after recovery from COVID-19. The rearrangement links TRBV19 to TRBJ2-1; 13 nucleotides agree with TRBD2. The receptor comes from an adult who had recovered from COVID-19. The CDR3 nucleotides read TGTGCCAGTAGTATAGGAGGGGGACTAGCGGGGTACTACAATGAGCAGTTCTTC. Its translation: CASSIGGGLAGYYNEQFF. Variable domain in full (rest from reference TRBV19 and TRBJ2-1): DGGITQSPKYLFRKEGQNVTLSCEQNLNHDAMYWYRQDPGQGLRLIYYSQIVNDFQKGDIAEGYSVSREKKESFPLTVTSAQKNPTAFYLCASSIGGGLAGYYNEQFFGPGTRLTVL.